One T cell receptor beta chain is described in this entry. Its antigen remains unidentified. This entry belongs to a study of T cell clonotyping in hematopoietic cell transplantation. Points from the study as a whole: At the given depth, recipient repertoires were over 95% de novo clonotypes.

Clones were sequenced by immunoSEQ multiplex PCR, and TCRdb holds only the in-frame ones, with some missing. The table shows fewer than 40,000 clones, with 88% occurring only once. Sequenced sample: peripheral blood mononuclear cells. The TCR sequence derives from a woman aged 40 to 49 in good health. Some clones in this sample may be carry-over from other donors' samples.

The CDR3 is CASMTSGRAGELFF. CDR3 nucleotides: TGCGCCAGCATGACTAGCGGGCGCGCCGGGGAGCTGTTTTTT. The chain joins TRBV5-1 to TRBJ2-2; the match to TRBD2 covers 10 bases. Per germline, CDR1 SGHRS and CDR2 YFSETQ. The CDR3 totals 14 residues. Losses at the gene ends were 6 bases for V and 6 bases for J; bases not matched to a gene: 5.